The clone carrying this T cell receptor (beta chain) was recorded at least ten times. CDR3 regions were amplified by Arm-PCR using iRepertoire HTBI primers to build TCR beta libraries. TCRdb reprocessed the multiplex PCR reads with MiXCR, giving one entry per CDR3 protein. The sample has 300,000 to 350,000 distinct CDR3 sequences; roughly a fifth are singletons. Documented time point: persistent/refractory GD, antithyroid drugs over 5 years with positive TRAb. The TCR library was made from RNA extracted from PBMCs. The data originate from a study of regulatory T cells in long-lasting Graves disease. The CDR3 extends over 17 amino acids. V shed 0 bases and J shed 8 bases, with 22 bases lying between them. Germline lookup yields CDR1 SGHVS and CDR2 FQNEAQ.

This chain links TRBV7-8 with TRBJ1-2; D might be TRBD1 (6 bases). The TCR was taken from a female donor with Graves disease. The sequenced sample was peripheral blood mononuclear cells (PBMCs), obtained when the disease was refractory, from a patient treated with antithyroid drugs. CDR3 residues: CASSLARTVVTGRGYTF. In nucleotides, the CDR3 is TGTGCCAGCAGCTTAGCTAGGACAGTGGTAACGGGGAGGGGCTACACCTTC. The entire variable domain, with the rest obtained from reference TRBV7-8 and TRBJ1-2, is as follows: GAGVSQSPRYKVAKRGQDVALRCDPISGHVSLFWYQQALGQGPEFLTYFQNEAQLDKSGLPSDRFFAERPEGSVSTLKIQRTQQEDSAVYLCASSLARTVVTGRGYTFGSGTRLTVV.